The clone carrying this T cell receptor (beta chain) was recorded a few times. In building TCR beta libraries, iRepertoire HTBI primers were used together with Arm-PCR of CDR3 regions. TCRdb ran MiXCR on the multiplex PCR reads and lists one entry per CDR3 protein. The table has roughly 320,000 distinct CDR3 sequences, over 15% seen once. The sample belongs to a study of regulatory T cells in long-lasting Graves disease. Time point here: newly diagnosed GD, antithyroid drugs for less than 3 months. RNA isolated from PBMCs was used to make the TCR library. CDR1 is SEHNR and CDR2 is FQNEAQ in the germline V gene (reference sequence). The CDR3 sequence is 16 residues long. Deletions cut 5 bases from V and 3 bases from J, with 17 bases between. These records were also assigned to another study, of T cells in Graves' hyperthyroidism and ophthalmopathy.

The material sequenced was peripheral blood mononuclear cells (PBMCs), taken at new diagnosis, from a patient treated with antithyroid drugs. This clonotype was sampled from a man aged 40-49 years with Graves disease. The rearrangement uses TRBV7-9 and TRBJ1-3; weak D call: TRBD1 (6 bases). The CDR3 bases are TGTGCCAGCAGCGGACCACAGGGAGAGAATGGAAACACCATATATTTT. It translates to CASSGPQGENGNTIYF.